This T cell receptor (beta chain) emerged from a study of T cells in Graves' hyperthyroidism and ophthalmopathy. Pregnant or lactating patients were excluded, as were those with uncontrolled infection or other autoimmune disease. Notes on this clonotype: Its antigen remains unknown.

Findings and limits, study-wide: Most thyroid clonotypes with frequency above 0.001 were detected in blood. Ophthalmopathy, which appeared later, was predicted by the model a median around 6 months before onset. Ophthalmopathy cases were set apart from stable hyperthyroidism by a 13 V-J model.

Researchers took RNA transcripts and amplified the TCR beta CDR3 regions from them. First-round RT-PCR targeting the TCR CDR3 was performed with the HTBI primer set. MiXCR was run by TCRdb on the multiplex PCR reads, yielding one entry per CDR3 protein. The sample consists of about 570,000 distinct CDR3 sequences, roughly 50% of them appearing once. The CDR3 has 11 amino acids. Looked up from germline, CDR1 is DFQATT and CDR2 is SNEGSKA (reference sequence). The ends were cut back, 7 bases at V and 4 bases at J, with 10 bases in the middle. The chain combines TRBV20-1 with TRBJ1-2; D is unresolved. The sequence was obtained from an adult woman with Graves' disease, either hyperthyroidism or ophthalmopathy (not recorded which). Material for sequencing was peripheral blood or thyroid tissue (not recorded which). CDR3 loop: CSGRRIYGYTF. Here the CDR3 DNA reads TGCAGTGGACGTCGGATCTATGGCTACACCTTC.